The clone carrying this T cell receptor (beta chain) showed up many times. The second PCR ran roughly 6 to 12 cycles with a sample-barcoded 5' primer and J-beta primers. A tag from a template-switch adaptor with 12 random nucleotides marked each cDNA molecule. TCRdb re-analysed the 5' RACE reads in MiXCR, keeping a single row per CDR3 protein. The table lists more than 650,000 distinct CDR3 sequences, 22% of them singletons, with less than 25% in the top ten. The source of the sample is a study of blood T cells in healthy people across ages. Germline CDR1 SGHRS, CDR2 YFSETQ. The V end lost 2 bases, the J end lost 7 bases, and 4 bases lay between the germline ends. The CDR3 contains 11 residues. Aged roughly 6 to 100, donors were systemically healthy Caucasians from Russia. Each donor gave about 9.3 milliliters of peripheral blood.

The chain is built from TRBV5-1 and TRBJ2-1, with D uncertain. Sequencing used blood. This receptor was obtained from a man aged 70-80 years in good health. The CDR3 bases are TGCGCCAGCAGCTTTAAGAATGAGCAGTTCTTC. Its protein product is CASSFKNEQFF.